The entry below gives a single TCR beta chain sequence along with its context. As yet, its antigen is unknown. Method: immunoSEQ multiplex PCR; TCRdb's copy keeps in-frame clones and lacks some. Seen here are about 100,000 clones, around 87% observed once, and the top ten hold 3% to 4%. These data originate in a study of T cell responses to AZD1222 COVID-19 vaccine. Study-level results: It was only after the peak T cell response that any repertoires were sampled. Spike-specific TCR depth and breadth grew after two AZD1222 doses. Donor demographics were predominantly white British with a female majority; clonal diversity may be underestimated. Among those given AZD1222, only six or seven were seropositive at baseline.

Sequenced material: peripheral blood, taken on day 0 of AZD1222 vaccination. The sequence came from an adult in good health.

This CDR3 reads CASSRDREYRSYEQYF. In nucleotides, the CDR3 is TGTGCCAGCAGCCGGGACAGGGAGTATCGGTCCTACGAGCAGTACTTC. The genes are TRBV5-6 and TRBJ2-7; 9 bases match TRBD1. Germline trimming cut 4 bases from V and 1 base from J; bases unmatched to any gene: 9. Germline V CDR1 and CDR2: SGHDT, YYEEEE. CDR3 length equals 16 residues.